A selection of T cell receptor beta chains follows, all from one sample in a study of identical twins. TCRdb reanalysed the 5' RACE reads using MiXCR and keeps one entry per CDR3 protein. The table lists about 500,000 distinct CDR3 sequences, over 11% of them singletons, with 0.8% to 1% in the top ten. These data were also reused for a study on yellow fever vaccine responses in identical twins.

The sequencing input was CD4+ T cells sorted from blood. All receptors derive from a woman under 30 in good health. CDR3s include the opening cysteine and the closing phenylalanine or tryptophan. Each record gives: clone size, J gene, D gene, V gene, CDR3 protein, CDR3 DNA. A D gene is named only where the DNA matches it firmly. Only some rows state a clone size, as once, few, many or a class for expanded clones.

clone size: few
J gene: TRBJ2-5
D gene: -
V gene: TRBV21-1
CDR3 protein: CASSSRDRGQETQYF
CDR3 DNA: TGTGCCAGCAGCTCCCGGGACAGGGGGCAAGAGACCCAGTACTTC

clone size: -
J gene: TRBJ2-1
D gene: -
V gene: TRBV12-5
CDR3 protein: CASEAPSGWGEQFF
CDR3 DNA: TGTGCTAGTGAGGCTCCCAGCGGGTGGGGAGAGCAGTTCTTC

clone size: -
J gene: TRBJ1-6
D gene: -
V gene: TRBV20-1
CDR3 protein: CSAQPESSLYF
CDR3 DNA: TGCAGTGCCCAGCCTGAGTCCTCCCTGTACTTT

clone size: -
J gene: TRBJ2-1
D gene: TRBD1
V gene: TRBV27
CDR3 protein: CASSFRQGNEQFF
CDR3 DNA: TGTGCCAGCAGTTTCAGACAGGGGAATGAGCAGTTCTTC

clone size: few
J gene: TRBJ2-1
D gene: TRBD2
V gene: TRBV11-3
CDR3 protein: CASSFSGDGYNEQFF
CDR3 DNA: TGTGCCAGCAGCTTTAGCGGGGACGGCTACAATGAGCAGTTCTTC

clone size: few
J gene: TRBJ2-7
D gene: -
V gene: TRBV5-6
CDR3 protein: CASSLYYRSPYEQYF
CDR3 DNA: TGTGCCAGCAGCTTGTACTATAGGTCTCCGTACGAGCAGTACTTC

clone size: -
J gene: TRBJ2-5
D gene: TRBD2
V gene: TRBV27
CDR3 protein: CASSLLTGGETQYF
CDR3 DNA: TGTGCCAGCAGTTTATTAACGGGAGGGGAGACCCAGTACTTC

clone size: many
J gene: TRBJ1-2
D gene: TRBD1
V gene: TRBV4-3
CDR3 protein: CASSPGGTGDTYGYTF
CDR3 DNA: TGCGCCAGCAGCCCGGGTGGGACAGGAGACACCTATGGCTACACCTTC

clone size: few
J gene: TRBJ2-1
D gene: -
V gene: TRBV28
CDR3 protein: CASRPNWNEQFF
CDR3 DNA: TGTGCCAGCAGACCGAACTGGAATGAGCAGTTCTTC

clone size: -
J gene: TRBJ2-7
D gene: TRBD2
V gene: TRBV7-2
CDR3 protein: CASSFLAGGQEQYF
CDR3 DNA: TGTGCCAGCAGCTTTCTAGCGGGAGGGCAGGAGCAGTACTTC

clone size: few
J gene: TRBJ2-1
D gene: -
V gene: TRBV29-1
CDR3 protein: CSGTGGSYNEQFF
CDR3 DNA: TGCAGCGGGACTGGCGGCTCCTACAATGAGCAGTTCTTC

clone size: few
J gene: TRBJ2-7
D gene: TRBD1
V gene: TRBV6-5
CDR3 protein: CASSYSGTGFSYEQYF
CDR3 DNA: TGTGCCAGCAGTTACTCCGGGACAGGGTTCTCCTACGAGCAGTACTTC

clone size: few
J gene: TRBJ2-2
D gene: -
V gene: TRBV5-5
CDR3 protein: CASSLNQGLDTGELFF
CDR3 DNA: TGTGCCAGCAGCTTGAACCAGGGGCTGGACACCGGGGAGCTGTTTTTT

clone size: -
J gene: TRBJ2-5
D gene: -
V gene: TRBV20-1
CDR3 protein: CSARGGVGETQYF
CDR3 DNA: TGCAGTGCTAGAGGCGGGGTGGGAGAGACCCAGTACTTC

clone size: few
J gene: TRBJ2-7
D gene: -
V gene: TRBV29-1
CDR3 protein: CSVELPGQQYF
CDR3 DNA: TGCAGCGTTGAGTTACCGGGACAGCAGTACTTC

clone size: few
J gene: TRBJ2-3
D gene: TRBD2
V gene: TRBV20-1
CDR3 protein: CSVAGANTDTQYF
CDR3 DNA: TGCAGTGTAGCGGGGGCCAACACAGATACGCAGTATTTT

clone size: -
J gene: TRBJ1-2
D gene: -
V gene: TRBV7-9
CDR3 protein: CASSLGTNGYGYTF
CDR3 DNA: TGTGCCAGCAGCTTGGGCACGAACGGCTATGGCTACACCTTC

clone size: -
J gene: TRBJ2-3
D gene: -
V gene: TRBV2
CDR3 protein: CASSEENVGGRTDTQYF
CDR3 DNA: TGTGCCAGCAGTGAAGAGAATGTCGGGGGGCGGACAGATACGCAGTATTTT

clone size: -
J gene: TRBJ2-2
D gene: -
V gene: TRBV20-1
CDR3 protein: CSAQGSGELFF
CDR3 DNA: TGCAGTGCTCAGGGATCCGGGGAGCTGTTTTTT

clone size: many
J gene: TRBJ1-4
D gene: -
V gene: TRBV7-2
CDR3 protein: CASSLSWILTNEKLFF
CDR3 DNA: TGTGCCAGCAGCTTAAGCTGGATTTTAACTAATGAAAAACTGTTTTTT

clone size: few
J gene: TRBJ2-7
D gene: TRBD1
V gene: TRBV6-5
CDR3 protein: CASSSGVQGKYEQYF
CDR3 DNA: TGTGCCAGCAGTTCCGGCGTACAGGGGAAATACGAGCAGTACTTC

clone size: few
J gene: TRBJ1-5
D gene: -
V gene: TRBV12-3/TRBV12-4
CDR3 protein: CASSLANSNQPQHF
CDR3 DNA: TGTGCCAGCAGTCTAGCTAATAGCAATCAGCCCCAGCATTTT

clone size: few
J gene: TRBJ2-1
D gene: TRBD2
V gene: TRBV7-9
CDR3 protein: CASSITSGGYNEQFF
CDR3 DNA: TGTGCCAGCAGCATCACTAGCGGGGGATACAATGAGCAGTTCTTC

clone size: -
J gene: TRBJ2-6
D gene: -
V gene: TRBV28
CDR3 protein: CASSLNPSGANVLTF
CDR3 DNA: TGTGCCAGCAGTTTAAACCCCTCTGGGGCCAACGTCCTGACTTTC

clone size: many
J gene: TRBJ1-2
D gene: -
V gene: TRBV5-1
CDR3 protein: CASSLFQGDYGYTF
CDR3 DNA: TGCGCCAGCAGCCTATTTCAAGGGGACTATGGCTACACCTTC

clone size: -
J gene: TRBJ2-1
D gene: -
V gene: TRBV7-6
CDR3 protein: CASSHGQLYNEQFF
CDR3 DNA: TGTGCCAGCAGCCATGGACAGCTCTACAATGAGCAGTTCTTC

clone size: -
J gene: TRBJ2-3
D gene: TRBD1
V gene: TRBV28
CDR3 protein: CASSPTGGSDTQYF
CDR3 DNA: TGTGCCAGCAGTCCCACAGGGGGATCAGATACGCAGTATTTT

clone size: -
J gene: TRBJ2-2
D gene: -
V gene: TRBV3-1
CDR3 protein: CASSQDPVGELFF
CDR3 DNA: TGTGCCAGCAGCCAAGATCCGGTGGGGGAGCTGTTTTTT

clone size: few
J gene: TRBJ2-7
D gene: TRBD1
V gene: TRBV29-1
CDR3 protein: CSVAKPGGREQYF
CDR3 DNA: TGCAGCGTTGCCAAGCCAGGGGGACGCGAGCAGTACTTC

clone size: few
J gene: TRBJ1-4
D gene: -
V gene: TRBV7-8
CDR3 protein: CASSRGRVDEKLFF
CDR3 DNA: TGTGCCAGCTCCCGAGGCAGGGTGGATGAAAAACTGTTTTTT

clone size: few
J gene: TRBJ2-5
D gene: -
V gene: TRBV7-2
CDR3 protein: CASSFGGVGETQYF
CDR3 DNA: TGTGCCAGCAGCTTTGGCGGGGTTGGAGAGACCCAGTACTTC

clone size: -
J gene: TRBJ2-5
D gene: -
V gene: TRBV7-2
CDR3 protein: CASGPQGQETQYF
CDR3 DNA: TGTGCCAGCGGACCTCAGGGTCAAGAGACCCAGTACTTC

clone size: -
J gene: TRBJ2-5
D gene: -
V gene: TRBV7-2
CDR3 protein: CASSLGPLDSGETQYF
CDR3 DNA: TGTGCCAGCAGCTTGGGGCCCCTGGACTCGGGAGAGACCCAGTACTTC

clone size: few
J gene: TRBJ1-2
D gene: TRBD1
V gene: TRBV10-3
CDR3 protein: CATQSGQGGYGYTF
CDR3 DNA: TGTGCCACACAATCGGGACAGGGAGGCTATGGCTACACCTTC

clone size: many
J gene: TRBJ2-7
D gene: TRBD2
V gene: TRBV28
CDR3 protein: CASRHSGSSYEQYF
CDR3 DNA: TGTGCCAGCAGACATAGCGGGAGCTCCTACGAGCAGTACTTC

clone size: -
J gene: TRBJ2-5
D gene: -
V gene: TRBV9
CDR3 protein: CASNPVGGPQETQYF
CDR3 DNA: TGTGCCAGCAACCCGGTTGGGGGTCCCCAAGAGACCCAGTACTTC

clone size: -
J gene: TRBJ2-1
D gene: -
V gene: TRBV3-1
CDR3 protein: CASSHTTDEQFF
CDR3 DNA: TGTGCCAGCAGCCACACGACAGATGAGCAGTTCTTC

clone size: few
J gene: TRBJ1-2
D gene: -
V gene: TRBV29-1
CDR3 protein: CSVAPLGGNYGYTF
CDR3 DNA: TGCAGCGTGGCCCCCCTAGGGGGAAACTATGGCTACACCTTC

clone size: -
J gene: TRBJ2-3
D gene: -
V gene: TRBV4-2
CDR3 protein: CASSQEVGRTDTQYF
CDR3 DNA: TGTGCCAGCAGCCAAGAAGTAGGTAGGACAGATACGCAGTATTTT

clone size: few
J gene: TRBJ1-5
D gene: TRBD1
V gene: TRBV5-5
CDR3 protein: CASSSGQRSNQPQHF
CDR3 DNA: TGTGCCAGCAGTTCGGGACAGAGATCCAATCAGCCCCAGCATTTT

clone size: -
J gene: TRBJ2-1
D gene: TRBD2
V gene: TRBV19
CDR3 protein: CASRPLAGIYNEQFF
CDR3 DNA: TGTGCCAGTAGGCCACTAGCGGGGATCTACAATGAGCAGTTCTTC

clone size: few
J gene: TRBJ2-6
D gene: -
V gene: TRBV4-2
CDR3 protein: CASSSGELAPGANVLTF
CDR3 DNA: TGTGCCAGCAGTAGCGGAGAGTTGGCTCCTGGGGCCAACGTCCTGACTTTC

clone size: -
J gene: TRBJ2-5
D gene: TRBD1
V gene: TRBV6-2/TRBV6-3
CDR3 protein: CASRDVGQEETQYF
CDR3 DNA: TGTGCCAGCAGAGACGTAGGACAGGAAGAGACCCAGTACTTC

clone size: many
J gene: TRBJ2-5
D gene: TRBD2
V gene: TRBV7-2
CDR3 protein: CASRFIGTSSQETQYF
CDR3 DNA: TGTGCCAGCAGATTCATCGGGACTAGCAGTCAAGAGACCCAGTACTTC

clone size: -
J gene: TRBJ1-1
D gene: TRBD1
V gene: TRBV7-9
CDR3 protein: CASSGRTRDRGRPEAFF
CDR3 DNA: TGTGCCAGCAGCGGAAGGACTCGGGACAGGGGGAGACCTGAAGCTTTCTTT

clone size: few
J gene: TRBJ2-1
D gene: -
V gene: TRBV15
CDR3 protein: CATSTKSNPQYNEQFF
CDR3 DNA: TGTGCCACCAGCACAAAATCAAACCCTCAGTACAATGAGCAGTTCTTC

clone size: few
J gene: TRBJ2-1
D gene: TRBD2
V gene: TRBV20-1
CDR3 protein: CSGVAGVGDEQFF
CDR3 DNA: TGCAGTGGAGTAGCGGGAGTCGGGGATGAGCAGTTCTTC

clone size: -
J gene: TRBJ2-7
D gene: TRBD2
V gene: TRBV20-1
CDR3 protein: CSGRLAGVFEQYF
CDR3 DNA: TGCAGTGGTAGGCTAGCGGGAGTCTTTGAGCAGTACTTC